The clone carrying this TCR beta chain was seen a few times. The sample originates from a study of T cells in Graves' hyperthyroidism and ophthalmopathy. Amplified regions were TCR beta CDR3 sequences from RNA transcripts. With the HTBI primer set, the TCR CDR3 went through a first round of RT-PCR. TCRdb used MiXCR to reprocess the multiplex PCR reads, holding one entry per CDR3 protein. Of approximately 690,000 distinct CDR3 sequences in the sample, around 20% are singletons; the top ten hold roughly a third. From more than 9.5 ml of fresh peripheral blood, PBMCs were isolated. The V gene's germline CDR1 is GTSNPN and CDR2 SVGIG (reference sequence). This CDR3 contains 14 residues. The germline V and J ends were trimmed by 0 bases and 2 bases, with 11 bases remaining between them.

V gene TRBV30 combines with J gene TRBJ2-7; D gene ambiguous. Material: blood. This receptor was obtained from a man in his thirties or forties with Graves' ophthalmopathy. The CDR3 region is CAWSVGRPPYEQYF. The CDR3 coding sequence is TGTGCCTGGAGTGTGGGTCGCCCCCCCTACGAGCAGTACTTC.